This T cell receptor (beta chain) originates from a study of blood T cells in healthy people across ages. Study-wide context: The template switching approach captured approximately one barcoded beta molecule for every two T cells.

Investigators took ten milliliters of peripheral blood from every donor. Samples each yielded at least 5 micrograms of total RNA. PCR was performed a second time for about 7 to 12 cycles using a sample-barcoded 5' primer and a J-beta primer mix. Every sample gave at least 3 million paired-end reads containing CDR3. In TCRdb, the 5' RACE reads were re-called with MiXCR into one record per CDR3 protein. Of 600,000 to 800,000 distinct CDR3 sequences in the sample, around a fifth were seen once. The sequence was obtained from a man in his 70s in good health. The sample comprised blood.

The CDR3 loop is CASSLAPDSYGYTF. The CDR3 nucleotides are TGCGCCAGCAGCTTGGCCCCGGACAGCTATGGCTACACCTTC. This sequence joins TRBV5-1 and TRBJ1-2; D possibly corresponds to TRBD1 (6 bases). The CDR3 is made up of 14 amino acids. V was trimmed by 0 bases and J by 4 bases, leaving 10 bases between them. Germline V lookup: CDR1 SGHRS, CDR2 YFSETQ. Together with reference TRBV5-1 and TRBJ1-2, the CDR3 gives the full variable domain: KAGVTQTPRYLIKTRGQQVTLSCSPISGHRSVSWYQQTPGQGLQFLFEYFSETQRNKGNFPGRFSGRQFSNSRSEMNVSTLELGDSALYLCASSLAPDSYGYTFGSGTRLTVV.